The entry that follows covers one T cell receptor (beta chain) sequence. Its antigen is not identified. These data belong to a study of blood T cells in healthy people across ages. Study-level background: Researchers report that template switching captured about one barcoded beta molecule per two T cells. Points from the study as a whole: Observed TCR beta diversity showed a strong correlation with the percentage of naive T cells as measured by flow cytometry.

There are 12 residues in the CDR3. The germline V gene encodes CDR1 MDHEN and CDR2 SYDVKM. Trimming shortened V by 4 bases and J by 6 bases, and 7 bases separated the two germline ends. The use of a sample-barcoded 5' primer and a J-beta primer mix characterized a second PCR of roughly 6 to 11 cycles. TCRdb used MiXCR to reprocess the 5' RACE reads, holding one entry per CDR3 protein. The table records about 290,000 distinct CDR3 sequences, around 29% of them present only once. Sequenced input: blood. The receptor was derived from a woman between 65 and 79 years old in good health. The chain has TRBV28 and TRBJ1-3; maybe TRBD1 (5 bases). CDR3 DNA sequence: TGTGCCAGCAGTTCCGGGACAAACACCATATATTTT. Its protein product is CASSSGTNTIYF.